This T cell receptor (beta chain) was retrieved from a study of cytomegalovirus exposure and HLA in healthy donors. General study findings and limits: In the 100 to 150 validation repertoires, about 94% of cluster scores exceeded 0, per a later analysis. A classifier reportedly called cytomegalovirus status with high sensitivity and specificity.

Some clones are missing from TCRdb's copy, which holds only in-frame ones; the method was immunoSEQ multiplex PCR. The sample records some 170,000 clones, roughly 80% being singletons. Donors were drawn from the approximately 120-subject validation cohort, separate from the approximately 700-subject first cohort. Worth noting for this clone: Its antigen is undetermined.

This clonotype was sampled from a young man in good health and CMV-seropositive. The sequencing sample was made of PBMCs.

The DNA for the CDR3 is TGTGCCAGCAGTAATCAGCGGGAGGCCTACGAGCAGTACTTC. Encoded protein: CASSNQREAYEQYF. This chain uses TRBV25-1 with TRBJ2-7; 9 bases fit TRBD2. Germline CDR1 and CDR2: MGHDK and SYGVNS. V lost 5 bases, J lost 2 bases, and 4 bases stayed unmatched. The CDR3 has 14 amino acids.